One and the same sample provided the 32 T cell receptor beta chains below, sequenced in a study of blood T cell repertoires in COVID-19. Clones were sequenced by immunoSEQ multiplex PCR, and TCRdb holds only the in-frame ones, with some missing. The table shows tens of thousands of clones, with around 86% occurring only once. Sequencing was performed on peripheral blood. All receptors derive from a human donor in a cohort sampled during active COVID-19.

The gene calls are TRBV18 and TRBJ2-7; 7 positions agree with TRBD1. Germline V gene data show CDR1 as KGHSH and CDR2 as LQKENI. V trimming: 2 bases; J trimming: 0 bases; junction bases outside the gene matches: 7. CDR3 length equals 16 residues. The CDR3 coding sequence is TGTGCCAGCTCACCAGCGAAGGGACAGAGCTCCTACGAGCAGTACTTC. This sequence encodes CASSPAKGQSSYEQYF.

The chain employs TRBV3-1 (or the pseudogene TRBV3-2) and TRBJ1-5; no definite D call. The CDR3 contains 15 residues. V was clipped by 0 bases and J by 3 bases, with 9 bases between them. Germline V gene sequence: CDR1 LGHDT, CDR2 YNNKEL (reference sequence). CDR3 DNA: TGTGCCAGCAGCCAAGACGCCACAGCCAATCAGCCCCAGCATTTT. It is translated as CASSQDATANQPQHF.

The rearrangement uses TRBV4-3 and TRBJ1-5; D may be TRBD1 (6 bases). The V and J ends lost 2 bases and 4 bases respectively, with 9 bases between them. Germline assignment: CDR1 LGHNA and CDR2 YSLEER. The CDR3 runs to 14 residues. CDR3 in DNA: TGCGCCAGCAGCCAACGGGACACTAATCAGCCCCAGCATTTT. Translated: CASSQRDTNQPQHF.

The V call is TRBV3-1 (or the pseudogene TRBV3-2), the J call TRBJ1-2, with TRBD1 identical over 7 bases. The V segment lost 0 bases and the J segment 6 bases; nucleotides outside the gene matches: 4. CDR1 LGHDT and CDR2 YNNKEL come from the germline V gene (reference sequence). The CDR3 length is 14 residues. The CDR3 DNA follows: TGTGCCAGCAGCCAAGATCGCAGGGGGAATGGCTACACCTTC. Its translation: CASSQDRRGNGYTF.

V is TRBV6-4 and J is TRBJ2-7; D is possibly TRBD2 (7 bases). Germline V lookup: CDR1 MRHNA, CDR2 SNTAGT. The V end lost 11 bases, the J end lost 1 base, and 30 bases lay between the germline ends. This CDR3 spans 18 amino acids. The CDR3 region has the DNA TGTGCCCTGATCTGGGGGCAGAGCGGGGTAGTAATATCCTACGAGCAGTACTTC. Translation: CALIWGQSGVVISYEQYF.

The chain combines TRBV7-2 with TRBJ2-7; 8 bases align to TRBD2. Germline V CDR1 and CDR2: SGHTA, FQGNSA. With 1 base clipped from V and 3 bases from J, the junction kept 8 bases outside the gene matches. The CDR3 contains 16 residues. The CDR3 coding sequence is TGTGCCAGCAGCTTAGGGGTAGCGGGGAACGGCTACGAGCAGTACTTC. The encoded protein is CASSLGVAGNGYEQYF.

The V call is TRBV5-6, the J call TRBJ1-2; tentative D call: TRBD1 (6 bases). Germline CDR1 SGHDT, CDR2 YYEEEE. The CDR3 has 14 residues. The V end lost 2 bases, the J end lost 2 bases, and 10 bases lay between the germline ends. Here the CDR3 DNA reads TGTGCCAGCAGCTTAGTAACAGGGAACTATGGCTACACCTTC. It codes for CASSLVTGNYGYTF. The full variable domain, completed using reference TRBV5-6 and TRBJ1-2, is DAGVTQSPTHLIKTRGQQVTLRCSPKSGHDTVSWYQQALGQGPQFIFQYYEEEERQRGNFPDRFSGHQFPNYSSELNVNALLLGDSALYLCASSLVTGNYGYTFGSGTRLTVV.

The chain couples TRBV6-5 to TRBJ1-1; D uncertain. Germline CDR1 is MNHEY and CDR2 is SVGAGI. V was pared by 7 bases and J by 0 bases, with 15 bases between. The CDR3 sequence is 15 residues long. This CDR3 reads CASIQLRVLNTEAFF. The CDR3 DNA follows: TGTGCCAGCATACAACTCCGGGTCTTGAACACTGAAGCTTTCTTT.

The V call is TRBV4-3, the J call TRBJ1-2; D gene ambiguous. Trimming left V 0 bases short and J 0 bases short, with 14 bases between. This CDR3 has 17 amino acids. Germline V gene lookup returns CDR1 LGHNA and CDR2 YSLEER. CDR3 region: CASSQDFIGVTNYGYTF. Written as DNA, the CDR3 is TGCGCCAGCAGCCAAGATTTCATCGGGGTGACTAACTATGGCTACACCTTC.

The chain has TRBV6-5 and TRBJ1-1; D is possibly TRBD1 (5 bases). CDR1 MNHEY and CDR2 SVGAGI come from the germline V gene. This CDR3 has 12 amino acids. Trimming stripped 0 bases from V and 10 bases from J, with 9 bases between. The CDR3 sequence: CASSYSSGTAFF. For the CDR3, the DNA is TGTGCCAGCAGTTACTCGAGCGGGACAGCTTTCTTT.

The chain joins TRBV3-1 (or the pseudogene TRBV3-2) to TRBJ1-5; possibly TRBD1 for D (5 bases). Germline V lookup: CDR1 LGHDT, CDR2 YNNKEL (reference sequence). This CDR3 is 14 amino acids long. Trimming took off 4 bases at V and 3 bases at J, with 10 bases between the two ends. CDR3 residues: CASSPDRNNQPQHF. CDR3 sequence (DNA): TGTGCCAGCAGCCCAGACAGAAACAATCAGCCCCAGCATTTT.

The V and J genes are TRBV6-2 or TRBV6-3 and TRBJ1-1; D remains unclear. CDR1 is MNHEY, CDR2 SVGEGT, per germline. Trimming cost V 2 bases and J 3 bases, with 10 bases left between them. The CDR3 runs to 14 residues. CDR3 in amino acids: CASSYVLRDTEAFF. CDR3 in DNA: TGTGCCAGCAGTTACGTCTTACGGGACACTGAAGCTTTCTTT.

This chain links TRBV6-5 with TRBJ1-1; D ambiguous. Germline V gives CDR1 MNHEY, CDR2 SVGAGI. Trimming took off 4 bases at V and 2 bases at J, with 14 bases between the two ends. CDR3 length: 15 amino acids. This CDR3 is CASSSRTGGNTEAFF. As DNA, the CDR3 is TGTGCCAGCAGTTCCCGAACCGGCGGAAACACTGAAGCTTTCTTT.

In its sample, this clone was seen a few times. The chain recombines TRBV7-7 with TRBJ1-2; TRBD1 matches 7 bases. The CDR3 runs to 15 residues. V shed 5 bases and J 8 bases; nucleotides not matched to a gene: 14. Looked up from germline, CDR1 is SSHAT and CDR2 is FNYEAQ (reference sequence). Here the CDR3 DNA reads TGTGCCAGCAGCCCAATGGGGACAGCCGCTATCGGCTACACCTTC. Translation: CASSPMGTAAIGYTF.

CDR3 loop: CASTRTGVGEKLFF. The DNA of the CDR3 is TGTGCCAGCACCAGGACAGGGGTTGGCGAAAAACTGTTTTTT. The chain has TRBV2 and TRBJ1-4; 9 nucleotides line up with TRBD1. The CDR3 is made up of 14 amino acids. Trimming took 7 bases from V and 8 from J; bases not matched to a gene: 8. Looked up from germline, CDR1 is SNHLY and CDR2 is FYNNEI.

The chain employs TRBV7-2 and TRBJ2-2; D may be TRBD1 (5 bases). Germline-derived CDR1 and CDR2 are SGHTA and FQGNSA. V lost 3 bases, J lost 7 bases, and 15 bases lay in between. CDR3 length equals 15 residues. CDR3 sequence (DNA): TGTGCCAGCAGCTTTGAACCAGGGCTACACGGGGAGCTGTTTTTT. Its protein product is CASSFEPGLHGELFF.

This clone came up once. CDR3 sequence reads: CASSARGMDEQYF. Here the CDR3 DNA reads TGCGCCAGCAGTGCCAGGGGGATGGACGAGCAGTACTTC. The genes are TRBV10-1 and TRBJ2-7; 7 positions match TRBD1. Germline V gene data show CDR1 as WNHNN and CDR2 as SYGVQD (reference sequence). The CDR3 sequence is 13 residues long. V gave up 4 bases and J gave up 5 bases; unmatched junction bases: 5.

The chain has TRBV7-9 and TRBJ2-7, with 9 bases fitting TRBD1. Germline loops: CDR1 SEHNR, CDR2 FQNEAQ (reference sequence). This CDR3 has 14 residues. Trimming at V came to 3 bases and at J to 1 base, leaving 1 base not matched to a gene. The CDR3 DNA reads TGTGCCAGCAGCTTTGGGACAGGGTCCTACGAGCAGTACTTC. Amino acid sequence: CASSFGTGSYEQYF. Looking up the rest from reference TRBV7-9 and TRBJ2-7 gives the full variable domain: DTGVSQNPRHKITKRGQNVTFRCDPISEHNRLYWYRQTLGQGPEFLTYFQNEAQLEKSRLLSDRFSAERPKGSFSTLEIQRTEQGDSAMYLCASSFGTGSYEQYFGPGTRLTVT.

The V and J genes are TRBV9 and TRBJ2-7; D might be TRBD2 (6 bases). CDR1 and CDR2 (germline): SGDLS, YYNGEE. CDR3 length: 15 amino acids. The germline V and J ends were trimmed by 0 bases and 1 base, with 11 bases remaining between them. CDR3 nucleotide sequence: TGTGCCAGCAGCGTAGCGGGGGACTCATCCTACGAGCAGTACTTC. This sequence encodes CASSVAGDSSYEQYF.

The rearrangement joins TRBV5-4 to TRBJ2-7; TRBD1 matches 8 bases. Germline CDR1 SGHNT, CDR2 YYREEE (reference sequence). V lost 3 bases, J lost 1 base, and 3 bases stayed unmatched. The CDR3 is 14 amino acids. CDR3 protein: CASSSRDRSYEQYF. DNA of the CDR3: TGTGCCAGCAGCTCCCGGGACAGGTCCTACGAGCAGTACTTC.

The chain employs TRBV7-2 and TRBJ2-7, with TRBD2 identical over 10 bases. Trimming removed 2 bases from V and 3 bases from J; junction bases left unmatched: 13. The CDR3 is made up of 18 amino acids. Germline V gene data show CDR1 as SGHTA and CDR2 as FQGNSA. CDR3 protein: CASSLFPILAGANYEQYF. CDR3 DNA sequence: TGTGCCAGCAGCTTATTTCCAATCCTAGCGGGGGCCAACTACGAGCAGTACTTC.

V and J are TRBV9 and TRBJ1-1, with 8 bases lining up with TRBD1. CDR1 SGDLS and CDR2 YYNGEE come from the germline V gene. V shed 3 bases, J shed 1 base, and the junction held 2 bases outside the gene matches. The CDR3 totals 14 residues. Here the CDR3 DNA reads TGTGCCAGCAGCGGGGGGACAGGGAACACTGAAGCTTTCTTT. As protein: CASSGGTGNTEAFF.

The DNA for the CDR3 is TGCGCCAGCAGCCAAGAGGCAGGGGTCTTTGAAAAACTGTTTTTT. This gives the protein CASSQEAGVFEKLFF. The chain combines TRBV4-3 with TRBJ1-4, with D perhaps TRBD1 (6 bases). The CDR3 loop spans 15 amino acids. The V gene lost 0 bases and the J gene lost 7 bases, with 12 bases spanning the gap. Germline V gene sequence: CDR1 LGHNA, CDR2 YSLEER.

With respect to this clone: Germline is not matched at one junction end, which may reflect a read error. This chain uses TRBV6-5 with TRBJ2-7; 9 nucleotides line up with TRBD1. This CDR3 has 13 residues. Germline assignment: CDR1 MNHEY and CDR2 SVGAGI. CDR3 region: CASRTGPTGQGTF. The CDR3 nucleotides read TGTGCCAGCAGGACGGGCCCCACGGGACAGGGCACCTTC.

This chain uses TRBV29-1 with TRBJ1-2; 10 positions agree with TRBD1. Per the germline V gene, CDR1 is SQVTM and CDR2 is ANQGSEA. V dropped 5 bases and J dropped 6; count of bases not matched to a gene: 9. CDR3 length equals 14 residues. For the CDR3, the DNA is TGCAGCGTTATCCGACAGGGGGCGCGAAATGGCTACACCTTC. It yields the protein CSVIRQGARNGYTF. Based on the CDR3 plus reference TRBV29-1 and TRBJ1-2, the full variable domain is SAVISQKPSRDICQRGTSLTIQCQVDSQVTMMFWYRQQPGQSLTLIATANQGSEATYESGFVIDKFPISRPNLTFSTLTVSNMSPEDSSIYLCSVIRQGARNGYTFGSGTRLTVV.

The J gene is TRBJ2-7, the V gene TRBV12-3 or TRBV12-4; 7 nucleotides align to TRBD2. V was clipped by 5 bases and J by 6 bases; unmatched bases: 7. The CDR3 is made up of 13 amino acids. The CDR3 region has the DNA TGTGCCAGCAGTGAAGGGAGGGTTGCCGAGCAGTACTTC. Translated: CASSEGRVAEQYF.

The chain recombines TRBV7-6 with TRBJ1-1, with 9 bases aligning to TRBD1. Per the germline V gene, CDR1 is SGHVS and CDR2 is FNYEAQ. With V trimmed by 1 base and J by 2 bases, 5 bases remained unmatched. The CDR3 has 16 amino acids. CDR3 sequence (DNA): TGTGCCAGCAGCTTAGGGGGACAGGGTTATAACACTGAAGCTTTCTTT. It encodes CASSLGGQGYNTEAFF.

The chain links TRBV2 to TRBJ1-1; D is perhaps TRBD1 (5 bases). The germline CDR1 and CDR2 sequences are SNHLY and FYNNEI. The CDR3 length is 15 residues. V gave up 1 base and J gave up 7 bases, with 16 bases separating them. The CDR3 is CASSEGSGRAGEAFF. The CDR3 DNA follows: TGTGCCAGCAGTGAAGGATCAGGCAGGGCAGGTGAAGCTTTCTTT.

This sequence joins TRBV6-2 or TRBV6-3 and TRBJ1-2; the D gene is possibly TRBD1 (6 bases). Per the germline V gene, CDR1 is MNHEY and CDR2 is SVGEGT. Trimming cost V 5 bases and J 6 bases, with 10 bases left between them. The CDR3 sequence is 12 residues long. The CDR3 loop is CASSNRAHGYTF. CDR3 sequence (DNA): TGTGCCAGCAGTAACAGGGCCCATGGCTACACCTTC.

The chain employs TRBV7-8 and TRBJ2-7; 12 bases agree with TRBD1. The CDR3 has 15 amino acids. The V gene end was trimmed by 5 bases and the J gene end by 7 bases; junction bases not matched to a gene: 9. Germline V gene sequence: CDR1 SGHVS, CDR2 FQNEAQ. CDR3 sequence: CASSAGGTGGREQYF. The DNA of the CDR3 is TGTGCCAGCAGCGCCGGCGGGACAGGGGGCAGGGAGCAGTACTTC.

This clone was observed once. The V gene is TRBV6-2 or TRBV6-3, the J gene TRBJ1-5; no firm D call. The germline CDR1 and CDR2 sequences are MNHEY and SVGEGT. This CDR3 spans 14 amino acids. The germline V and J ends were trimmed by 2 bases and 7 bases, with 12 bases remaining between them. The CDR3 DNA reads TGTGCCAGCAGTTACCCCGATGGGAGCCAGCCCCAGCATTTT. Translation gives CASSYPDGSQPQHF.

The rearrangement joins TRBV9 to TRBJ1-1; TRBD1 matches 7 bases. This CDR3 spans 19 amino acids. V shed 0 bases, J shed 5 bases, and the junction held 19 bases outside the gene matches. Germline-derived CDR1 and CDR2 are SGDLS and YYNGEE. CDR3 sequence: CASSVEAGTASRETTEAFF. The CDR3 DNA reads TGTGCCAGCAGCGTAGAGGCGGGGACAGCCTCCAGGGAGACGACTGAAGCTTTCTTT.